The entry that follows covers one TCR beta chain sequence. A junction end diverges from the germline sequence, so it may reflect a read error. TCRdb recomputed calls from the RT-PCR reads with MiXCR, one row per CDR3 protein. Among about 680,000 distinct CDR3 sequences listed, around 14% were seen once. Germline CDR1 is SNHLY and CDR2 is FYNNEI. The CDR3 extends over 13 amino acids. This TCR derives from a female donor in good health, serving as a healthy control. The sequenced sample was memory CD4+ T cells from blood. The chain joins TRBV2 to TRBJ1-6; weak D call: TRBD1 (5 bases). The CDR3 reads CASSGQPNSPPHF. In nucleotides, the CDR3 is TGTGCCAGCAGTGGACAGCCTAATTCACCCCCCCACTTT. Full variable domain (outside the CDR3, taken from reference TRBV2 and TRBJ1-6): EPEVTQTPSHQVTQMGQEVILRCVPISNHLYFYWYRQILGQKVEFLVSFYNNEISEKSEIFDDQFSVERPDGSNFTLKIRSTKLEDSAMYFCASSGQPNSPPHFGNGTRLTVT.